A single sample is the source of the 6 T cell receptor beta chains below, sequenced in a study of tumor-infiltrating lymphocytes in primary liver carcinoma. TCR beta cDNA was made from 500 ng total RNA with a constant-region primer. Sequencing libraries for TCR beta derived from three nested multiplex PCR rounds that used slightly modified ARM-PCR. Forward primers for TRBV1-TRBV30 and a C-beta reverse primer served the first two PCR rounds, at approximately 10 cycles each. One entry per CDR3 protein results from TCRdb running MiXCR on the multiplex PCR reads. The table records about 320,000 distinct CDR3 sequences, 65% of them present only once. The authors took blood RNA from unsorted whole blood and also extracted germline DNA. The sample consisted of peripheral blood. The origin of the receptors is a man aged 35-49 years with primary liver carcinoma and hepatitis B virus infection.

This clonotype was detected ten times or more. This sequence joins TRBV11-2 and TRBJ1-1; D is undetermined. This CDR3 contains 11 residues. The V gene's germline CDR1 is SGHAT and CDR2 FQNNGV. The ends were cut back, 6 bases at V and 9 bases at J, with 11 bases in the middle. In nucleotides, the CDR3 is TGTGCCAGCAGGCCCGAGCACAAAGCTTTCTTT. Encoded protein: CASRPEHKAFF. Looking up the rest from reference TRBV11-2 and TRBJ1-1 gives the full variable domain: EAGVAQSPRYKIIEKRQSVAFWCNPISGHATLYWYQQILGQGPKLLIQFQNNGVVDDSQLPKDRFSAERLKGVDSTLKIQPAKLEDSAVYLCASRPEHKAFFGQGTRLTVV.

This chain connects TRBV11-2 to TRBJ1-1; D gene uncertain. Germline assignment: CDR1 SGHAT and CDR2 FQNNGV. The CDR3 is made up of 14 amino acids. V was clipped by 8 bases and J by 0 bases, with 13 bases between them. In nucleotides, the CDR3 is TGTGCCAGCTGGTTAACAAGCGTGAACACTGAAGCTTTCTTT. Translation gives CASWLTSVNTEAFF. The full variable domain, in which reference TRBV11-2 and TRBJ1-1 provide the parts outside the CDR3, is EAGVAQSPRYKIIEKRQSVAFWCNPISGHATLYWYQQILGQGPKLLIQFQNNGVVDDSQLPKDRFSAERLKGVDSTLKIQPAKLEDSAVYLCASWLTSVNTEAFFGQGTRLTVV.

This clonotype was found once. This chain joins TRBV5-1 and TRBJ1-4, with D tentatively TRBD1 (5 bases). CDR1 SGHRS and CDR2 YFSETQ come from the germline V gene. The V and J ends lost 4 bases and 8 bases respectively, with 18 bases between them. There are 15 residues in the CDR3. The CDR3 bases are TGCGCCAGCAGCGTGTGGACGGGGCGAGGGGAAAAACTGTTTTTT. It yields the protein CASSVWTGRGEKLFF.

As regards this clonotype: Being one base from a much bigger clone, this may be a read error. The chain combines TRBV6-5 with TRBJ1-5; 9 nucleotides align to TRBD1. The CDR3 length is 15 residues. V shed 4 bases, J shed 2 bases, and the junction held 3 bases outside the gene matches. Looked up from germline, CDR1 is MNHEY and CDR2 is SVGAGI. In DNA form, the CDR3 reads TGTGCCAGCAGTTCTGACAGGGGGGGCAATCAGCCCCAGCATTTT. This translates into CASSSDRGGNQPQHF.

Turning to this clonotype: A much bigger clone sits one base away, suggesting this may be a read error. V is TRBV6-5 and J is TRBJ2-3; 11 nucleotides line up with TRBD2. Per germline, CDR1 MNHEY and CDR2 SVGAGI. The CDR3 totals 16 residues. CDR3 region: CTSSYRLAGSTDTQYF. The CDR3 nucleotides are TGTACCAGCAGTTACCGACTAGCGGGGAGCACAGATACGCAGTATTTT.

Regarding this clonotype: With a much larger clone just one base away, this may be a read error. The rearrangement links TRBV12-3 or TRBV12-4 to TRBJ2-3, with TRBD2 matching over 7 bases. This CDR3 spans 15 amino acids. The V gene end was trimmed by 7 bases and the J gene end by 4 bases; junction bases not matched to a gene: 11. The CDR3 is CASKVSGTIADTQYF. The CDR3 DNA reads TGTGCCAGCAAAGTATCCGGGACTATCGCAGATACGCAGTATTTT.